This T cell receptor (beta chain) is from a study of regulatory T cells in long-lasting Graves disease (dated by TCRdb to the early 2020s). About the study as a whole: Persistent Graves' disease was defined as persistently positive TSH receptor autoantibodies together with antithyroid drug treatment for over 5 years. Persistent Graves' disease patients were compared with newly diagnosed Graves' disease patients by peripheral blood TCR sequencing and RNA sequencing. The study took place in China and was registered as a clinical trial. TCR sequencing covered some 13 persistent and roughly 20 newly diagnosed Graves' disease patients, some 35 samples in total. Antithyroid drugs had been taken for around 9.8 years on average by persistent Graves' disease patients in the clinical cohort.

Per the publication, the time point label means: persistent/refractory GD, antithyroid drugs over 5 years with positive TRAb. RNA was extracted from PBMCs in TRIzol for both TCR sequencing and RNA sequencing. The diagnosis of Graves' disease was made according to American Thyroid Association guidelines. Patients for the study were recruited at an endocrinology department in Xi'an, China. Each patient gave approximately 10 milliliters of peripheral blood, collected in an EDTA anticoagulant tube. Ficoll Paque Plus density gradient separation was used to isolate PBMCs, and no further T cell sorting was performed. An Agilent 2100 Bioanalyzer and agarose gel were used to assess RNA quality, and a NanoDrop 2000 was used to measure RNA concentration. The investigation overall reported the following: Lower TCR Shannon entropy and fewer highly expanded clones were observed in persistent Graves' disease patients than in newly diagnosed patients, which suggested clonal expansion. Only the TCR beta chain was sequenced and analyzed. The authors acknowledged the small sample size as a limitation that may reduce accuracy. Peripheral blood alone was examined, since thyroid tissue, which constituted the primary lesion, could not be accessed. TRBV28, TRBJ1-2 and TRBJ2-5 were preferentially used in persistent disease, while TRBV20-1 and TRBJ2-1 were favored in newly diagnosed disease. Persistent patients shared more public clonotypes among themselves (around 3,000) than newly diagnosed patients did (roughly 920).

Receptor amplification or capture employed multiplex PCR. Sequencing took place on an Illumina HiSeq 4000. iRepertoire HTBI primers and Arm-PCR amplification of CDR3 regions were used to construct TCR beta libraries. Before sequencing, the PCR products underwent gel purification. As for how the authors treated the data: A total of roughly 65 TRBV and some 15 TRBJ segments were identified across samples and were used for gene usage analysis of CDR3 amino acid clonotypes. COPE and FqMerger were used to merge filtered high-quality paired reads into contigs. BLAST was used to align contigs to IMGT TRBV, TRBD and TRBJ reference genes, with CDR3 defined following IMGT. Clonotypes above 0.1% frequency were classified as highly expanded clones. Repertoire diversity was measured by Shannon entropy, and V-J evenness by the Gini coefficient. Clonotypes shared by more than one individual were considered public. In-frame beta chains were kept once TCRdb had trimmed the public reads at Q25 with fastp and called clones with MiXCR. CDR3 protein duplicates are merged, each entry listing the most common genes and DNA. It is TCRdb's table, rather than the study itself, that gives the V and J calls and clone size. The sample profile shows fewer than 600,000 distinct CDR3 sequences; roughly 22% of them were found once. Clones ranked in the top ten supply about an eighth of the sample.

This clonotype was recorded many times. There is no known antigen for this receptor. No base quality values were provided; no much bigger clone lies one nucleotide off. Relative to germline, V is 6 bases shorter and J is 3 bases shorter, with 11 bases between their ends. The CDR3, from cysteine to phenylalanine, totals 13 residues. Only CDR3 DNA remains: 39 bases, in frame from the first base. Reading the germline V gene gives CDR1 LGHNT and CDR2 FRNRAP. This chain joins TRBV12-5 to TRBJ1-2; a tentative D match to TRBD1 spans 5 bases. Here the sequenced sample was peripheral blood mononuclear cells (PBMCs), taken when the disease was refractory, from a patient treated with antithyroid drugs. The sequence derives from a female donor with Graves disease. The bases read TGTGCTAGTGGCCTGGGGGGGGACTATGGCTACACCTTC. It specifies CASGLGGDYGYTF.